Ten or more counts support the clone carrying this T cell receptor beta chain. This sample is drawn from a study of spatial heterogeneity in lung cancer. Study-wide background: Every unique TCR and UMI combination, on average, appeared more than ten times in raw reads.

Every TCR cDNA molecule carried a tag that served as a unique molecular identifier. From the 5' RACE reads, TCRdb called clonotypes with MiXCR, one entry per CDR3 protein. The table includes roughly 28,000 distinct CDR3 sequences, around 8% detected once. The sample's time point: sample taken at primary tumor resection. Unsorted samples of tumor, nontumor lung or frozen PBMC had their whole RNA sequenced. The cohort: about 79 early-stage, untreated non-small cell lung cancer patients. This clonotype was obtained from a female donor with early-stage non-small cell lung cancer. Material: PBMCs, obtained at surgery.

CDR3 DNA sequence: TGTGCCAGCAGTGACGATTGGGGCCGTGAAGCTTTCTTT. Translated, it gives CASSDDWGREAFF. The chain combines TRBV6-1 with TRBJ1-1; the D gene is possibly TRBD1 (5 bases). V lost 3 bases and J 7 bases, leaving 12 bases between the germline ends. Per germline, CDR1 MNHNS and CDR2 SASEGT. The CDR3 runs 13 residues.